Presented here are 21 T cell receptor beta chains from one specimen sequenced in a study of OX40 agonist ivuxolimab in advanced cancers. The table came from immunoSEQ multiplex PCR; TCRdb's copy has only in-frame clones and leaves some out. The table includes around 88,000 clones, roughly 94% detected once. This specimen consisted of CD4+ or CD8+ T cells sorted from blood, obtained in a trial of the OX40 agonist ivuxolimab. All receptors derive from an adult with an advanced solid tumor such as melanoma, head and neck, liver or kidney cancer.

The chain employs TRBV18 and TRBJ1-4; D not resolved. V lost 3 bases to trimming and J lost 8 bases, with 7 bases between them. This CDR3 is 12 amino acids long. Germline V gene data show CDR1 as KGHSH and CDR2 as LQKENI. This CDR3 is CASSPDDEKLFF. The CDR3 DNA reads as TGTGCCAGCTCACCGGACGACGAAAAACTGTTTTTT.

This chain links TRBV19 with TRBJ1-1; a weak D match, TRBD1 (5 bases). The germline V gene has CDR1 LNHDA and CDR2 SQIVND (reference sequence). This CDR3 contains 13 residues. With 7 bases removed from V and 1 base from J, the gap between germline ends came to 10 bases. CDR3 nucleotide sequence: TGTGCCAGTACCCAGGGCACGAACACTGAAGCTTTCTTT. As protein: CASTQGTNTEAFF.

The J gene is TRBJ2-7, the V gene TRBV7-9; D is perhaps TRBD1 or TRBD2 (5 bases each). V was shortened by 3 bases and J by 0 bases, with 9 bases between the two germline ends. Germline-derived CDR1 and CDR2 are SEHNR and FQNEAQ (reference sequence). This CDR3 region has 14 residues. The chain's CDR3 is CASSLGRNSYEQYF. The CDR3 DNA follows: TGTGCCAGCAGCTTGGGACGGAACTCCTACGAGCAGTACTTC.

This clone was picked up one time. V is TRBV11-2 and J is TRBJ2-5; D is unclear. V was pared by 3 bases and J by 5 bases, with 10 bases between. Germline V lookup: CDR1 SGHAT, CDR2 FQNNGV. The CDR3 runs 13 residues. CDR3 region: CASSLARSETQYF. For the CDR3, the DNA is TGTGCCAGCAGCTTGGCTAGGTCCGAGACCCAGTACTTC.

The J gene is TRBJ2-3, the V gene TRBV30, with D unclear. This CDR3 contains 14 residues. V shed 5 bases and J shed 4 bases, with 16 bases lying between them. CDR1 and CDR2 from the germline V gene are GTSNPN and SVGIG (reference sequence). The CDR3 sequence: CAWSNKGFADTQYF. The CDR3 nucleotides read TGTGCCTGGTCTAACAAAGGTTTCGCAGATACGCAGTATTTT.

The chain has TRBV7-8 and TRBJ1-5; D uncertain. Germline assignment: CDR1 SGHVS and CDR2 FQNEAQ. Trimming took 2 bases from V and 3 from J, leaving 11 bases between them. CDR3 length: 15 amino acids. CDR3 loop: CASSLTEQPNQPQHF. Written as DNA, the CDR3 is TGTGCCAGCAGCTTAACAGAGCAACCCAATCAGCCCCAGCATTTT.

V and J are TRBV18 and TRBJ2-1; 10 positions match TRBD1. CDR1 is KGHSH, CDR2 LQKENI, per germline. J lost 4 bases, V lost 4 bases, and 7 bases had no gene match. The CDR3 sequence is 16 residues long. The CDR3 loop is CASSRQGAPGYNEQFF. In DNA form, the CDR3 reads TGTGCCAGCTCACGACAGGGGGCCCCCGGTTACAATGAGCAGTTCTTC. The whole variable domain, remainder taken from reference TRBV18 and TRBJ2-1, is NAGVMQNPRHLVRRRGQEARLRCSPMKGHSHVYWYRQLPEEGLKFMVYLQKENIIDESGMPKERFSAEFPKEGPSILRIQQVVRGDSAAYFCASSRQGAPGYNEQFFGPGTRLTVL.

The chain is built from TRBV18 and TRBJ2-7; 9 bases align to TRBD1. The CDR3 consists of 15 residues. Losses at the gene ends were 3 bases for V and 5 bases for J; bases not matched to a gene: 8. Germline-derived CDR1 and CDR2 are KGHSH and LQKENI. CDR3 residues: CASSPPGQGRNEQYF. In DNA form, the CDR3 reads TGTGCCAGCTCACCGCCGGGACAGGGCCGGAACGAGCAGTACTTC.

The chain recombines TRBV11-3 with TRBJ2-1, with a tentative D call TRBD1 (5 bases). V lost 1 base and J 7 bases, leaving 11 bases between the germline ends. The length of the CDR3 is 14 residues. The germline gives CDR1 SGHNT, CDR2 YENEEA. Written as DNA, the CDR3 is TGTGCCAGCAGCTTAGGTCCGACAGTGAATGAGCAGTTCTTC. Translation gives CASSLGPTVNEQFF.

CDR3 amino acids: CASSLLAGAGEQYF. The DNA for the CDR3 is TGTGCCAGCAGCTTGTTAGCGGGAGCAGGAGAGCAGTACTTC. The rearrangement links TRBV5-6 to TRBJ2-7, with 9 bases fitting TRBD2. V shed 1 base and J 7 bases; nucleotides not matched to a gene: 6. The CDR3 consists of 14 residues. Germline-derived CDR1 and CDR2 are SGHDT and YYEEEE.

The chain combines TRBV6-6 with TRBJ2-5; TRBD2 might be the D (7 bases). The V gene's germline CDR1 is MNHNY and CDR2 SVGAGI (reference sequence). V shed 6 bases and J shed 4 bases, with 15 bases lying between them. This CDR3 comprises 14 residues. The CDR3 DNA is TGTGCCAGCAGGGGGGGGCGGGGTACAGAGACCCAGTACTTC. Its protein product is CASRGGRGTETQYF.

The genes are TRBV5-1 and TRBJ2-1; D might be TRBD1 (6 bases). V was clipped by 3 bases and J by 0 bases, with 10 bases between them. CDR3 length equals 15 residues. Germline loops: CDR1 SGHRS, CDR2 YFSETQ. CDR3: CASSSPRGSYNEQFF. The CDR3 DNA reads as TGCGCCAGCAGCTCCCCCAGGGGCTCCTACAATGAGCAGTTCTTC.

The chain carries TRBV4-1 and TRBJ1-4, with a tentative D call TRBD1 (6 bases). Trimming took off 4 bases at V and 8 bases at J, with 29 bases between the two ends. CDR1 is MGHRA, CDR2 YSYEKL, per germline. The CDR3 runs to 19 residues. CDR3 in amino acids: CASSPTPRPGGGGGEKLFF. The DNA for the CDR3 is TGCGCCAGCAGCCCCACTCCCCGCCCTGGGGGAGGGGGAGGAGAAAAACTGTTTTTT.

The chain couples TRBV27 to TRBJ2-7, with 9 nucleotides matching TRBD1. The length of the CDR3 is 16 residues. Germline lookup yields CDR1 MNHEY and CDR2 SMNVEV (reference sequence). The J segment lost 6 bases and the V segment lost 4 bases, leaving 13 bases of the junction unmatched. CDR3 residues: CASSSDSGTGIFEQYF. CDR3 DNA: TGTGCCAGCAGTTCAGATTCCGGGACAGGGATTTTCGAGCAGTACTTC.

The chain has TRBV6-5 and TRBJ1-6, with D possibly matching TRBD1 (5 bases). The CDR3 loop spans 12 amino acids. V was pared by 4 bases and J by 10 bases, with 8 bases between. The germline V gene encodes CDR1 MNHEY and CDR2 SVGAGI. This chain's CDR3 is CASSSGFSPLHF. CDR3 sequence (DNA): TGTGCCAGCAGTTCAGGGTTCTCACCCCTCCACTTT.

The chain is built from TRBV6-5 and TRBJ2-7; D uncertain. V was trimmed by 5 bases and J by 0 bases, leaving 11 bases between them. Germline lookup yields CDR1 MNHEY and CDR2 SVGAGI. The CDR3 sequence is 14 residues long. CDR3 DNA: TGTGCCAGCAGTGAAGTCTGGAGCTCCTACGAGCAGTACTTC. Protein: CASSEVWSSYEQYF.

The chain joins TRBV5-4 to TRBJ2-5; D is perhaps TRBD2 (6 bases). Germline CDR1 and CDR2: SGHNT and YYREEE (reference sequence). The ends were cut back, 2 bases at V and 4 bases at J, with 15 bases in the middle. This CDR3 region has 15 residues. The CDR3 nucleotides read TGTGCCAGCAGCTTTTCGACTAGGACGACAGAGACCCAGTACTTC. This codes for CASSFSTRTTETQYF.

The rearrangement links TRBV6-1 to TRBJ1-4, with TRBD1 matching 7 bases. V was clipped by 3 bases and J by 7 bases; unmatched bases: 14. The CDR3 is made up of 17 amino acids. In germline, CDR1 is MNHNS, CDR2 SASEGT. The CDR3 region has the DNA TGTGCCAGCAGTGAGTCCGGACAGACAGGGTTGGGTGAAAAACTGTTTTTT. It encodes CASSESGQTGLGEKLFF.

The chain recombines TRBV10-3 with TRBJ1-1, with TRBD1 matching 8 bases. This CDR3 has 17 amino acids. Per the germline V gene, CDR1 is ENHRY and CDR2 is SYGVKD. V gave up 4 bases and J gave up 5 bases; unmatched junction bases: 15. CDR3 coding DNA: TGTGCCATCAGTGGGTCGACTTTGGACAGGGTGGGGACTGAAGCTTTCTTT. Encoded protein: CAISGSTLDRVGTEAFF.

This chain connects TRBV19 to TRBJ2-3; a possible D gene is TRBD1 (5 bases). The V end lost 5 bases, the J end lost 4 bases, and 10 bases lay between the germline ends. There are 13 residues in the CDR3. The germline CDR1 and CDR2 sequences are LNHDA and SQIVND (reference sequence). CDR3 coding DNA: TGTGCCAGTAGTCAAGACAGTTCAGATACGCAGTATTTT. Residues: CASSQDSSDTQYF.

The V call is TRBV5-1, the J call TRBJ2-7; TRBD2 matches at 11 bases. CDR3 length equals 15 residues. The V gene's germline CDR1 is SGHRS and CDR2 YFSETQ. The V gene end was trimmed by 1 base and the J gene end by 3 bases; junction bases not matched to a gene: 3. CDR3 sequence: CASSLTSGRSYEQYF. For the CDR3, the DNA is TGCGCCAGCAGCTTGACTAGCGGGAGAAGCTACGAGCAGTACTTC. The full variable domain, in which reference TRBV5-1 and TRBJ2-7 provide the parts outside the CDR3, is KAGVTQTPRYLIKTRGQQVTLSCSPISGHRSVSWYQQTPGQGLQFLFEYFSETQRNKGNFPGRFSGRQFSNSRSEMNVSTLELGDSALYLCASSLTSGRSYEQYFGPGTRLTVT.